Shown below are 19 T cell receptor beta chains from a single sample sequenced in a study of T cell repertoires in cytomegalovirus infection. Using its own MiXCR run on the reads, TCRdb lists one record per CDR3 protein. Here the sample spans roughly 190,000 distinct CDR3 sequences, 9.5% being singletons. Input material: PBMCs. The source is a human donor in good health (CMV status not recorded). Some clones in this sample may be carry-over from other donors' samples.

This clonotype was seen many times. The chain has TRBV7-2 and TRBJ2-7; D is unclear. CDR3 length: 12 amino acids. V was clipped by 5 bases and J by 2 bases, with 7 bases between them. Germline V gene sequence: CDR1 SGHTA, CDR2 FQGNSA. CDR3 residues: CASSPTTYEQYF. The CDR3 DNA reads TGTGCCAGCAGCCCCACCACCTACGAGCAGTACTTC.

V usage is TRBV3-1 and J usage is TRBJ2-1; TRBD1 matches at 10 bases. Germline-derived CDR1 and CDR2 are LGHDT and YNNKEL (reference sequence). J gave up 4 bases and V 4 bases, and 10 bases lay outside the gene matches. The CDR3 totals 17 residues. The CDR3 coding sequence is TGTGCCAGCAGCCGCTCCCACAGGGACAGGGGATACAATGAGCAGTTCTTC. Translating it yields CASSRSHRDRGYNEQFF.

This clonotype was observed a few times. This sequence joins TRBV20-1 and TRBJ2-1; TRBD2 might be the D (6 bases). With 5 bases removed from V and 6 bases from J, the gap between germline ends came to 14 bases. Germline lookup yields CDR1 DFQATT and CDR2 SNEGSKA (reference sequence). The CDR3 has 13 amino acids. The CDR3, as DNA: TGCAGTGCTCCCCGGTGGGGACTCAATGAGCAGTTCTTC. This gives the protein CSAPRWGLNEQFF.

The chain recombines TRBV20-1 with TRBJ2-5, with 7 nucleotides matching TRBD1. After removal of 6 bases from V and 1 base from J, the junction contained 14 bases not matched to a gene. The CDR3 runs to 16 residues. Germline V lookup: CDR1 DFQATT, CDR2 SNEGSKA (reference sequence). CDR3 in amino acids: CSAINGDRVVQETQYF. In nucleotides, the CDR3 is TGCAGTGCCATAAATGGAGACAGGGTTGTCCAAGAGACCCAGTACTTC.

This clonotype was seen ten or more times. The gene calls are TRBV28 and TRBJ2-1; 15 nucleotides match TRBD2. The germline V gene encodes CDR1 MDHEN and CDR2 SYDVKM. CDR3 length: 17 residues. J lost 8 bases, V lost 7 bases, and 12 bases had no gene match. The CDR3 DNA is TGTGCCAGCATCTTTTTTGGGGGACTAGCGGGAGGAGATGAGCAGTTCTTC. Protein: CASIFFGGLAGGDEQFF.

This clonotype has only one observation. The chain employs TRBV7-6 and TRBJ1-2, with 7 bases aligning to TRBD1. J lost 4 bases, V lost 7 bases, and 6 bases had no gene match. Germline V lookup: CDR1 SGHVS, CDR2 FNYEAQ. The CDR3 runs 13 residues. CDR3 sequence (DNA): TGTGCCAGCACAACAGGGGCCCTCTATGGCTACACCTTC. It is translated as CASTTGALYGYTF.

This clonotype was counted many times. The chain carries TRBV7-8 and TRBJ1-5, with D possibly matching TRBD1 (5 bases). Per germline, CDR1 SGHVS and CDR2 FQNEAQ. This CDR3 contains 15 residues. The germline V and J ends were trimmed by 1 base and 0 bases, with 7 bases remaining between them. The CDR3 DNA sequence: TGTGCCAGCAGCTTAGGGCAGGGTAGCAATCAGCCCCAGCATTTT. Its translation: CASSLGQGSNQPQHF.

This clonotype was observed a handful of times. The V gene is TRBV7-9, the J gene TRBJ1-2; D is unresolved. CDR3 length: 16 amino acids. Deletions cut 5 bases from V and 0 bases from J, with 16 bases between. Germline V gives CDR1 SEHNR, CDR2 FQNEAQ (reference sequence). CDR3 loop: CASSDKKADANYGYTF. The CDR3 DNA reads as TGTGCCAGCAGCGATAAAAAAGCGGACGCTAACTATGGCTACACCTTC.

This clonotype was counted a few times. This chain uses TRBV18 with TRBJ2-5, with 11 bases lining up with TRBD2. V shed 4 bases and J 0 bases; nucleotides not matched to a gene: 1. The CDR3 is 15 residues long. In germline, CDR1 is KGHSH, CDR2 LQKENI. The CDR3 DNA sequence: TGTGCCAGCTCACAACTAGCGGGGGACCAAGAGACCCAGTACTTC. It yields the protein CASSQLAGDQETQYF.

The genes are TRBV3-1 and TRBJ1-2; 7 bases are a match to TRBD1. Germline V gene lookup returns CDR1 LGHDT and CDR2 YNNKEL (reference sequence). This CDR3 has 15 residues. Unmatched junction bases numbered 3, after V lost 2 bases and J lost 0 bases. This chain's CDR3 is CASSQRDRPNYGYTF. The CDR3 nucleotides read TGTGCCAGCAGCCAACGGGACAGACCTAACTATGGCTACACCTTC. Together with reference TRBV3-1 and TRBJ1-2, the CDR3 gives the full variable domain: DTAVSQTPKYLVTQMGNDKSIKCEQNLGHDTMYWYKQDSKKFLKIMFSYNNKELIINETVPNRFSPKSPDKAHLNLHINSLELGDSAVYFCASSQRDRPNYGYTFGSGTRLTVV.

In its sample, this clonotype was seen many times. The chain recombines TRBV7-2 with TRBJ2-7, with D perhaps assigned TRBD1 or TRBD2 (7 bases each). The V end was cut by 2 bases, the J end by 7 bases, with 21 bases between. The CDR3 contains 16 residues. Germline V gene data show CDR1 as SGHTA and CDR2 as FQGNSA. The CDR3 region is CASSLLLRGGGFEQYF. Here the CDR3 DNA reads TGTGCCAGCAGCTTACTTCTCAGGGGGGGGGGCTTTGAGCAGTACTTC.

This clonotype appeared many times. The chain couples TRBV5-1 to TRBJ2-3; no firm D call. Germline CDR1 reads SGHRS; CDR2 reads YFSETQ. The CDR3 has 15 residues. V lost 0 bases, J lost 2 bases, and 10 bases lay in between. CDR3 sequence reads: CASSLERRYTDTQYF. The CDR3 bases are TGCGCCAGCAGCTTGGAACGGAGATACACAGATACGCAGTATTTT.

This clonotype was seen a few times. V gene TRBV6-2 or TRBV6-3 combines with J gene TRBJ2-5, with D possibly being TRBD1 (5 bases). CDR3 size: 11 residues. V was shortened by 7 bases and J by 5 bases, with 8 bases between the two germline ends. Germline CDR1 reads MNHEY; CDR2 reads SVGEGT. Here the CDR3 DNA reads TGTGCCAGCAAACAGGTGGAGACCCAGTACTTC. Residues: CASKQVETQYF.

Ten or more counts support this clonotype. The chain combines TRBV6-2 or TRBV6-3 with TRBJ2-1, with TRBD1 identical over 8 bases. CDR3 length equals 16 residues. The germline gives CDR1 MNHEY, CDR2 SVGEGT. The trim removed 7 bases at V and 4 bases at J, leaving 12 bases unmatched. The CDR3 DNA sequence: TGTGCCAGCAAGGGCCAGGACAGGGCATATTACAATGAGCAGTTCTTC. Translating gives CASKGQDRAYYNEQFF.

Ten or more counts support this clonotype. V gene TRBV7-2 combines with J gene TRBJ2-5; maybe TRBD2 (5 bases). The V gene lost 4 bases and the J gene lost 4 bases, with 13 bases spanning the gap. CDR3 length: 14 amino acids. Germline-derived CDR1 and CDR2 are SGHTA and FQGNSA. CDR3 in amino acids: CASSSLVGVETQYF. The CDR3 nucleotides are TGTGCCAGCAGCTCCCTTGTGGGAGTAGAGACCCAGTACTTC.

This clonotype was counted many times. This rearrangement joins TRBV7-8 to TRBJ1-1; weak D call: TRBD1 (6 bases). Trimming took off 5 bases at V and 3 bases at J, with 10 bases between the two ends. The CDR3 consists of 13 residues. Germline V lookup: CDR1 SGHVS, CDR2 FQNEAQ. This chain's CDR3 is CASSRGGHTEAFF. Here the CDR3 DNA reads TGTGCCAGCAGCCGGGGGGGGCACACTGAAGCTTTCTTT.

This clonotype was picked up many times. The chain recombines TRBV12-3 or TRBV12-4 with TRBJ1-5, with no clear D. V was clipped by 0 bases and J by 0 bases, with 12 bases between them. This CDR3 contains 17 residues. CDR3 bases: TGTGCCAGCAGTTTAGCCCGACTGACTTATAGCAATCAGCCCCAGCATTTT. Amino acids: CASSLARLTYSNQPQHF.

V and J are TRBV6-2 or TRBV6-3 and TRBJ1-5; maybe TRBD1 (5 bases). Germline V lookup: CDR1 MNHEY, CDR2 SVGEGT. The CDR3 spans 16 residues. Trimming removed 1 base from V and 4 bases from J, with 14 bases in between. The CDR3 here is CASSYYPGLNNQPQHF. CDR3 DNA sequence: TGTGCCAGCAGTTACTACCCAGGGCTTAATAATCAGCCCCAGCATTTT.

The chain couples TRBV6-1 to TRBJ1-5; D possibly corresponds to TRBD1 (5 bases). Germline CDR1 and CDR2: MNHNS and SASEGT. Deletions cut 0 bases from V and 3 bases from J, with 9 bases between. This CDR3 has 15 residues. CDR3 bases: TGTGCCAGCAGTGAAGCCCGACAGATCAATCAGCCCCAGCATTTT. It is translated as CASSEARQINQPQHF.